A single sample is the source of the 12 T cell receptor beta chains below, sequenced in a study of T cell responses to AZD1222 COVID-19 vaccine. This table comes from immunoSEQ multiplex PCR, and its TCRdb copy is limited to in-frame clones, with some not included. The repertoire consists of some 150,000 clones, with 70% to 90% occurring once and the leading ten covering approximately 5.6%. Sequences were derived from peripheral blood, sampled 28 days after the second dose of the MenACWY control vaccine. These receptor sequences come from an adult who received the MenACWY meningococcal vaccine as a control.

This clone has more than one count but fewer than ten. This chain's CDR3 is CASSTDTNYGYTF. The CDR3 region has the DNA TGTGCCAGCAGCACAGATACGAACTATGGCTACACCTTC. The gene calls are TRBV7-2 and TRBJ1-2; D not resolved. Trimming stripped 5 bases from V and 2 bases from J, with 9 bases between. The CDR3 spans 13 residues. Germline CDR1 SGHTA, CDR2 FQGNSA. Using reference TRBV7-2 and TRBJ1-2 for the parts outside the CDR3, the full variable domain is GAGVSQSPSNKVTEKGKDVELRCDPISGHTALYWYRQSLGQGLEFLIYFQGNSAPDKSGLPSDRFSAERTGGSVSTLTIQRTQQEDSAVYLCASSTDTNYGYTFGSGTRLTVV.

V and J are TRBV27 and TRBJ2-5; D unresolved. The CDR3 loop spans 12 amino acids. Trimming left V 6 bases short and J 0 bases short, with 5 bases between. The V gene's germline CDR1 is MNHEY and CDR2 SMNVEV (reference sequence). Here the CDR3 DNA reads TGTGCCAGCAGAGACAACCAAGAGACCCAGTACTTC. This translates into CASRDNQETQYF.

This chain uses TRBV27 with TRBJ1-5, with no clear D. V lost 5 bases, J lost 2 bases, and 19 bases lay in between. CDR3 length equals 17 residues. Germline lookup yields CDR1 MNHEY and CDR2 SMNVEV (reference sequence). The chain's CDR3 is CASSPLSKDWGNQPQHF. Here the CDR3 DNA reads TGTGCCAGCAGTCCCCTTTCGAAAGATTGGGGCAATCAGCCCCAGCATTTT.

The count of this clone is one. For the CDR3, the DNA is TGTGCCAGTAGTACCCTCCCGACAGGGGCTAATGGAAACACCATATATTTT. Its translation is CASSTLPTGANGNTIYF. This chain joins TRBV19 and TRBJ1-3, with 8 positions matching TRBD1. The germline V gene has CDR1 LNHDA and CDR2 SQIVND (reference sequence). The CDR3 extends over 17 amino acids. The V and J ends lost 4 bases and 3 bases, in that order; junction bases with no gene match: 11.

This clone came up once. The rearrangement uses TRBV28 and TRBJ2-1, with 13 bases identical to TRBD2. CDR3 length: 16 amino acids. V gave up 3 bases and J gave up 9 bases; unmatched junction bases: 8. CDR1 and CDR2 from the germline V gene are MDHEN and SYDVKM. The CDR3: CASSFGGLAGVLEQFF. The CDR3 region has the DNA TGTGCCAGCAGTTTCGGCGGACTAGCGGGAGTTCTTGAGCAGTTCTTC.

The J gene is TRBJ1-1, the V gene TRBV5-1; D might be TRBD1 (6 bases). CDR1 and CDR2 from the germline V gene are SGHRS and YFSETQ. V lost 4 bases and J lost 4, with 14 bases in between. The CDR3 length is 14 residues. DNA for the CDR3: TGCGCCAGCAGCGAAGGGGGTGGCGGCACTGAAGCTTTCTTT. Protein sequence: CASSEGGGGTEAFF.

The chain recombines TRBV6-6 with TRBJ1-6, with TRBD1 identical over 7 bases. Germline CDR1 reads MNHNY; CDR2 reads SVGAGI (reference sequence). The J segment lost 7 bases and the V segment lost 2 bases, leaving 8 bases of the junction unmatched. This CDR3 comprises 16 residues. CDR3 DNA: TGTGCCAGCAGTTACGAGGGGGCAATCCCGAATTCACCCCTCCACTTT. Amino acids: CASSYEGAIPNSPLHF.

This clone came up a few times. The chain employs TRBV28 and TRBJ1-6, with 8 bases lining up with TRBD1. The germline V gene encodes CDR1 MDHEN and CDR2 SYDVKM. The CDR3 has 17 amino acids. Germline trimming cut 2 bases from V and 6 bases from J; bases unmatched to any gene: 9. CDR3 region: CASSLQGTGGGNSPLHF. The CDR3 DNA reads TGTGCCAGCAGTTTACAGGGGACAGGCGGCGGTAATTCACCCCTCCACTTT.

The CDR3 protein is CASSPKELGELFF. The CDR3 bases are TGTGCCAGCAGCCCGAAAGAACTGGGGGAGCTGTTTTTT. The chain uses TRBV7-8 and TRBJ2-2, with unresolved D. The V gene's germline CDR1 is SGHVS and CDR2 FQNEAQ. The germline V and J ends were trimmed by 5 bases and 8 bases, with 12 bases remaining between them. The CDR3 runs 13 residues.

The chain combines TRBV6-5 with TRBJ1-2; 8 bases map to TRBD1. This CDR3 has 14 residues. Germline V gene sequence: CDR1 MNHEY, CDR2 SVGAGI. The V gene end was trimmed by 5 bases and the J gene end by 7 bases; junction bases not matched to a gene: 9. CDR3 sequence: CASSQGQGAGGYTF. The CDR3 coding sequence is TGTGCCAGCAGTCAGGGGCAGGGGGCTGGTGGCTACACCTTC.

The chain uses TRBV27 and TRBJ1-2; no reliable D call. V was cut by 5 bases and J by 8 bases, with 18 bases left in between. The germline gives CDR1 MNHEY, CDR2 SMNVEV (reference sequence). This CDR3 contains 14 residues. CDR3 residues: CASSPHGGNSGYTF. The CDR3 region has the DNA TGTGCCAGCAGTCCTCACGGAGGGAATTCGGGCTACACCTTC.

This rearrangement joins TRBV28 to TRBJ2-7; D tentatively fits TRBD1 or TRBD2 (5 bases each). CDR3 length equals 14 residues. Trimming stripped 1 base from V and 2 bases from J, with 9 bases between. Germline V gives CDR1 MDHEN, CDR2 SYDVKM. The CDR3 protein is CASSLLGVAYEQYF. As DNA, the CDR3 is TGTGCCAGCAGTTTATTGGGGGTAGCCTACGAGCAGTACTTC.